Below are 22 T cell receptor beta chains sequenced from a single sample in a study of shared clonotypes between healthy human individuals. Produced via immunoSEQ multiplex PCR; TCRdb's table is partial and in-frame only. The repertoire holds about 1.4 million clones, with 96% as singletons. Input material: naive CD4+ T cells sorted from blood. Subset noted: CD45RA+ positively selected. Receptors originate from a man under 40 in good health.

J is TRBJ2-2 and V is TRBV19; weak D call: TRBD1 (5 bases). The CDR3 has 14 amino acids. Per germline, CDR1 LNHDA and CDR2 SQIVND (reference sequence). V was trimmed by 7 bases and J by 1 base, leaving 10 bases between them. The CDR3 here is CASTRQQNTGELFF. DNA of the CDR3: TGTGCCAGTACCCGACAGCAGAACACCGGGGAGCTGTTTTTT.

The chain recombines TRBV29-1 with TRBJ2-5, with D maybe TRBD2 (5 bases). Trimming left V 5 bases short and J 5 bases short, with 24 bases between. CDR1 and CDR2 from the germline V gene are SQVTM and ANQGSEA. The CDR3 spans 16 residues. CDR3 residues: CSVPHFPGSRPETQYF. The CDR3 nucleotides read TGCAGCGTTCCCCACTTTCCGGGGAGTAGGCCGGAGACCCAGTACTTC. Based on the CDR3 plus reference TRBV29-1 and TRBJ2-5, the full variable domain is SAVISQKPSRDICQRGTSLTIQCQVDSQVTMMFWYRQQPGQSLTLIATANQGSEATYESGFVIDKFPISRPNLTFSTLTVSNMSPEDSSIYLCSVPHFPGSRPETQYFGPGTRLLVL.

CDR3 sequence reads: CASSTRLVPLGEQYF. The CDR3 region has the DNA TGTGCCAGCAGCACCCGACTAGTTCCCCTCGGGGAGCAGTACTTC. This rearrangement joins TRBV7-2 to TRBJ2-7, with a tentative D call TRBD2 (6 bases). Germline CDR1 and CDR2: SGHTA and FQGNSA. Trimming removed 5 bases at V and 7 bases at J, with 21 bases between. CDR3 length: 15 residues.

The gene calls are TRBV28 and TRBJ1-1; D is perhaps TRBD1 (5 bases). The CDR3 loop spans 15 amino acids. V was clipped by 4 bases and J by 5 bases, with 17 bases between them. Looked up from germline, CDR1 is MDHEN and CDR2 is SYDVKM. The CDR3 loop is CASSSAIGTRTEAFF. The CDR3 bases are TGTGCCAGCAGTTCCGCAATCGGGACTCGGACTGAAGCTTTCTTT.

The chain has TRBV7-2 and TRBJ2-7; D is perhaps TRBD2 (6 bases). CDR3 length equals 15 residues. CDR1 SGHTA and CDR2 FQGNSA come from the germline V gene. V dropped 5 bases and J dropped 0 bases, with 14 bases sitting between them. The CDR3 DNA sequence: TGTGCCAGCAGCCTCACGGGAGAGAGCTCCTACGAGCAGTACTTC. Residues: CASSLTGESSYEQYF.

With respect to this clone: The identical CDR3 is also encoded by other nucleotide sequences in the sample. J is TRBJ2-2 and V is TRBV7-9; D gene uncertain. Trimming removed 1 base from V and 1 base from J, with 4 bases in between. CDR1 and CDR2 (germline): SEHNR, FQNEAQ (reference sequence). The CDR3 spans 14 residues. The CDR3 region has the DNA TGTGCCAGCAGCTTAGGCCGGAACACCGGGGAGCTGTTTTTT. Residues: CASSLGRNTGELFF.

The rearrangement joins TRBV7-9 to TRBJ2-5; 13 bases agree with TRBD2. The CDR3 is 16 residues long. Germline CDR1 and CDR2: SEHNR and FQNEAQ (reference sequence). Trimming cost V 5 bases and J 4 bases; bases outside gene matches: 7. The CDR3 region has the DNA TGTGCCAGCAGCCCCGGACTAGCGGGAGATGGAGAGACCCAGTACTTC. Translating gives CASSPGLAGDGETQYF.

The rearrangement joins TRBV19 to TRBJ2-7; the match to TRBD1 covers 12 bases. Germline CDR1 and CDR2: LNHDA and SQIVND (reference sequence). The trim removed 4 bases at V and 4 bases at J, leaving 5 bases unmatched. The CDR3 extends over 15 amino acids. CDR3 DNA sequence: TGTGCCAGTAGTAACCCGGGACAGGGGGCTTACGAGCAGTACTTC. This encodes CASSNPGQGAYEQYF. The whole variable domain, filled in from reference TRBV19 and TRBJ2-7, reads DGGITQSPKYLFRKEGQNVTLSCEQNLNHDAMYWYRQDPGQGLRLIYYSQIVNDFQKGDIAEGYSVSREKKESFPLTVTSAQKNPTAFYLCASSNPGQGAYEQYFGPGTRLTVT.

The chain carries TRBV18 and TRBJ2-5; 7 bases fit TRBD1. Germline loops: CDR1 KGHSH, CDR2 LQKENI. The CDR3 has 14 amino acids. The trim removed 3 bases at V and 6 bases at J, leaving 7 bases unmatched. CDR3 region: CASSPDRAVKTQYF. CDR3 nucleotides: TGTGCCAGCTCACCTGACAGGGCCGTAAAGACCCAGTACTTC.

CDR3 in DNA: TGCAGCGCACTAGCGAGAACGGTAAATGAGCAGTTCTTC. This encodes CSALARTVNEQFF. J is TRBJ2-1 and V is TRBV29-1, with TRBD2 matching over 7 bases. CDR3 length equals 13 residues. Germline CDR1 and CDR2: SQVTM and ANQGSEA. V dropped 7 bases and J dropped 7; count of bases not matched to a gene: 10.

The chain recombines TRBV5-1 with TRBJ2-7, with D unclear. Trimming stripped 4 bases from V and 6 bases from J, with 17 bases between. The germline V gene encodes CDR1 SGHRS and CDR2 YFSETQ. The length of the CDR3 is 14 residues. CDR3 DNA: TGCGCCAGCAGCCCCAATCCGGGTGTCTCCGAGCAGTACTTC. Translated, it gives CASSPNPGVSEQYF.

The chain joins TRBV30 to TRBJ2-2, with TRBD2 matching over 13 bases. V lost 5 bases to trimming and J lost 8 bases; unmatched junction nucleotides: 11. This CDR3 has 16 amino acids. Germline V lookup: CDR1 GTSNPN, CDR2 SVGIG (reference sequence). The CDR3 protein is CAWVTSGRKGRGELFF. The DNA of the CDR3 is TGTGCCTGGGTGACTAGCGGGAGGAAAGGTAGAGGGGAGCTGTTTTTT. Complete variable domain (other parts from reference TRBV30 and TRBJ2-2): SQTIHQWPATLVQPVGSPLSLECTVEGTSNPNLYWYRQAAGRGLQLLFYSVGIGQISSEVPQNLSASRPQDRQFILSSKKLLLSDSGFYLCAWVTSGRKGRGELFFGEGSRLTVL.

To note about this clone: Other DNA sequences in this specimen translate into the identical CDR3. The chain uses TRBV11-2 and TRBJ2-5; D is unresolved. The CDR3 sequence is 11 residues long. With 2 bases removed from V and 5 bases from J, the gap between germline ends came to 3 bases. Germline lookup yields CDR1 SGHAT and CDR2 FQNNGV. The CDR3 loop is CASSLSETQYF. CDR3 DNA sequence: TGTGCCAGCAGCTTATCGGAGACCCAGTACTTC. The full variable domain, with the rest looked up from reference TRBV11-2 and TRBJ2-5, is EAGVAQSPRYKIIEKRQSVAFWCNPISGHATLYWYQQILGQGPKLLIQFQNNGVVDDSQLPKDRFSAERLKGVDSTLKIQPAKLEDSAVYLCASSLSETQYFGPGTRLLVL.

CDR3 nucleotides: TGTGCCAGCAGCTTGGTAGGAGAGACCCAGTACTTC. Amino acid sequence: CASSLVGETQYF. V is TRBV7-3 and J is TRBJ2-5; D gene uncertain. Germline V lookup: CDR1 SGHTA, CDR2 FQGTGA. V dropped 3 bases and J dropped 4 bases, with 6 bases sitting between them. CDR3 length: 12 amino acids. Based on the CDR3 plus reference TRBV7-3 and TRBJ2-5, the full variable domain is GAGVSQTPSNKVTEKGKYVELRCDPISGHTALYWYRQSLGQGPEFLIYFQGTGAADDSGLPNDRFFAVRPEGSVSTLKIQRTERGDSAVYLCASSLVGETQYFGPGTRLLVL.

The chain is built from TRBV2 and TRBJ2-7, with 7 bases matching TRBD2. Germline V gene lookup returns CDR1 SNHLY and CDR2 FYNNEI. CDR3 size: 15 residues. With V trimmed by 8 bases and J by 7 bases, 17 bases remained unmatched. In DNA, the CDR3 is TGTGCCAGCTACCGGGGGAGCGGGACGTCTAAAGAGCAGTACTTC. The encoded protein is CASYRGSGTSKEQYF.

J is TRBJ2-7 and V is TRBV5-4, with 9 bases identical to TRBD2. The junction had 9 bases not matched to a gene; V was cut back by 3 bases and J by 5 bases. Germline CDR1 is SGHNT and CDR2 is YYREEE (reference sequence). The CDR3 has 15 amino acids. Here the CDR3 reads CASSSDSGSLDEQYF. DNA of the CDR3: TGTGCCAGCAGCTCCGATAGCGGGAGTCTCGACGAGCAGTACTTC.

The chain combines TRBV7-9 with TRBJ2-3; D unresolved. Trimming removed 6 bases from V and 5 bases from J, with 9 bases in between. The CDR3 runs 12 residues. Germline V gene sequence: CDR1 SEHNR, CDR2 FQNEAQ (reference sequence). As DNA, the CDR3 is TGTGCCAGCAGTTTCTCTCGAGATACGCAGTATTTT. Protein product: CASSFSRDTQYF.

The CDR3 spells CASSLGKDTQYF. CDR3 nucleotide sequence: TGTGCCAGCAGCTTGGGTAAGGATACGCAGTATTTT. The rearrangement links TRBV5-4 to TRBJ2-3; no definite D call. In germline, CDR1 is SGHNT, CDR2 YYREEE (reference sequence). The CDR3 sequence is 12 residues long. Trimming cost V 0 bases and J 6 bases, with 5 bases left between them.

The chain employs TRBV7-6 and TRBJ2-1; D gene uncertain. From germline, CDR1 is SGHVS and CDR2 FNYEAQ. The CDR3 covers 13 residues. The ends were cut back, 5 bases at V and 4 bases at J, with 9 bases in the middle. CDR3 residues: CASSRVGYNEQFF. CDR3 in DNA: TGTGCCAGCAGCCGGGTGGGATACAATGAGCAGTTCTTC.

In regard to this clone: A junction end diverges from the germline sequence, so it may reflect a read error. The chain employs TRBV5-8 and TRBJ1-2; D might be TRBD1 (5 bases). CDR3 size: 13 residues. Germline V gene sequence: CDR1 SGHTS, CDR2 YDEGEE. CDR3 coding DNA: TGTGCCAGCAGATTGGCAATAGGGGATGGCTACACCTTC. As protein: CASRLAIGDGYTF. Based on the CDR3 plus reference TRBV5-8 and TRBJ1-2, the full variable domain is EAGVTQSPTHLIKTRGQQATLRCSPISGHTSVYWYQQALGLGLQFLLWYDEGEERNRGNFPPRFSGRQFPNYSSELNVNALELEDSALYLCASRLAIGDGYTFGSGTRLTVV.

This chain uses TRBV7-2 with TRBJ2-7; possible D gene TRBD1, 5 bases. Germline lookup yields CDR1 SGHTA and CDR2 FQGNSA. V was shortened by 1 base and J by 6 bases, with 7 bases between the two germline ends. This CDR3 contains 12 residues. The CDR3 sequence is CASSLGGLEQYF. DNA of the CDR3: TGTGCCAGCAGCTTAGGGGGCCTCGAGCAGTACTTC. Variable domain in full (rest from reference TRBV7-2 and TRBJ2-7): GAGVSQSPSNKVTEKGKDVELRCDPISGHTALYWYRQSLGQGLEFLIYFQGNSAPDKSGLPSDRFSAERTGGSVSTLTIQRTQQEDSAVYLCASSLGGLEQYFGPGTRLTVT.

Many counts were recorded for this clone. The chain recombines TRBV20-1 with TRBJ2-3; no definite D call. Germline values: CDR1 DFQATT, CDR2 SNEGSKA (reference sequence). This CDR3 is 11 amino acids long. Trimming removed 3 bases at V and 6 bases at J, with 7 bases between. In DNA form, the CDR3 reads TGCAGTGCTAGTCATCAGGATACGCAGTATTTT. It yields the protein CSASHQDTQYF.